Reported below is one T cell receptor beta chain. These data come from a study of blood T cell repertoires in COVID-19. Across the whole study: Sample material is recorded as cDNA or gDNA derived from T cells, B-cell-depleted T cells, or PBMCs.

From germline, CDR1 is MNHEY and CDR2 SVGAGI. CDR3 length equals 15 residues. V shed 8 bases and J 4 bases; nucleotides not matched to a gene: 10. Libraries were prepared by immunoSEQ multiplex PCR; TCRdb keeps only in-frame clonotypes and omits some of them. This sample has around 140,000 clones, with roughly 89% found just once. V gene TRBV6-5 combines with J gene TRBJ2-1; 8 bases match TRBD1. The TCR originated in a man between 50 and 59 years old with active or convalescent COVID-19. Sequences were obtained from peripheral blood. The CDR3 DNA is TGTGCCAGCCACCCTCTGGACAGGGTATACAATGAGCAGTTCTTC. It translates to CASHPLDRVYNEQFF.